This is a list of T cell receptor beta chains from one sample in a study of blood T cell repertoires in COVID-19. The protocol was immunoSEQ multiplex PCR, while the TCRdb copy is restricted to in-frame clones and leaves out a portion. The repertoire holds about 100,000 clones, over 75% seen once, with 6% in the top ten. The material sequenced was peripheral blood. The receptors were sampled from a human donor in a cohort sampled during active COVID-19. Both conserved end residues are part of each CDR3. A D gene is named only where the DNA matches it firmly. Where a row states a size, it is once, few, many or the class of an expanded clone; other rows omit it.

V	D	size	J	CDR3	DNA
TRBV28	TRBD1	.	TRBJ2-7	CASSLLDRGYEQYF	TGTGCCAGCAGTTTATTGGACAGGGGGTACGAGCAGTACTTC
TRBV5-1	.	once	TRBJ2-7	CASSLRFQAAGGYEQYF	TGCGCCAGCAGCTTGCGTTTCCAGGCCGCCGGAGGATACGAGCAGTACTTC
TRBV10-3	.	.	TRBJ1-5	CAISVRGNQPQHF	TGTGCCATCAGTGTAAGGGGGAATCAGCCCCAGCATTTT
TRBV9	.	.	TRBJ2-2	CASSVAGNTGELFF	TGTGCCAGCAGCGTAGCGGGGAACACCGGGGAGCTGTTTTTT
TRBV9	TRBD1	once	TRBJ2-3	CASARAGQGVDTQYF	TGTGCCAGCGCACGTGCGGGACAGGGAGTTGATACGCAGTATTTT
TRBV19	TRBD2	once	TRBJ2-5	CASSARTSGRLETQYF	TGTGCCAGTAGTGCCCGGACTAGCGGGAGGTTGGAGACCCAGTACTTC
TRBV7-9	TRBD1	.	TRBJ2-7	CASSVDRGSGEQYF	TGTGCCAGCAGCGTTGACAGGGGTTCGGGGGAGCAGTACTTC
TRBV2	.	.	TRBJ1-2	CASSETGQKNYGYTF	TGTGCCAGCAGTGAAACTGGACAGAAGAACTATGGCTACACCTTC
TRBV6-2/TRBV6-3	TRBD1	.	TRBJ1-5	CASSYSQGTGMVGNQPQHF	TGTGCCAGCAGTTACTCACAGGGGACGGGGATGGTTGGCAATCAGCCCCAGCATTTT
TRBV2	TRBD2	.	TRBJ2-1	CASSASGGEQFF	TGTGCCAGCAGTGCTAGCGGGGGGGAGCAGTTCTTC